Listed below are T cell receptor beta chains from one sample, sequenced in a study of cytomegalovirus exposure and HLA in healthy donors. Assay: immunoSEQ multiplex PCR; the TCRdb copy retains only in-frame clones and omits some. The sample lists about 280,000 clones, over 85% seen once, with about 2.5% in the top ten. Material: PBMCs. The receptor source for this set is a woman between 18 and 30 years old in good health and CMV-seronegative. The CDR3 runs from the conserved cysteine through the conserved F or W. A D gene is named only where the DNA matches it firmly.

D gene: NA; V gene: TRBV27; J gene: TRBJ1-1; CDR3 DNA: TGTGCCAGCAGTTTAGGGGGGTTGAACACTGAAGCTTTCTTT; CDR3 protein: CASSLGGLNTEAFF
D gene: NA; V gene: TRBV11-2; J gene: TRBJ2-7; CDR3 DNA: TGTGCCAGCAGCCGCGATGCGGTTTCTGCCTACGAGCAGTACTTC; CDR3 protein: CASSRDAVSAYEQYF
D gene: NA; V gene: TRBV6-5; J gene: TRBJ2-1; CDR3 DNA: TGTGCCAGCAGGATAATGACCGGGACATACAATGAGCAGTTCTTC; CDR3 protein: CASRIMTGTYNEQFF
D gene: NA; V gene: TRBV6-5; J gene: TRBJ1-2; CDR3 DNA: TGTGCCAGCAGTTACTCTCAGGCAGGGAACTATGGCTACACCTTC; CDR3 protein: CASSYSQAGNYGYTF
D gene: NA; V gene: TRBV19; J gene: TRBJ2-2; CDR3 DNA: TGTGCCAGTAGTATACCGCCGGCGGCCGGGGAGCTGTTTTTT; CDR3 protein: CASSIPPAAGELFF
D gene: TRBD2; V gene: TRBV5-4; J gene: TRBJ2-1; CDR3 DNA: TGTGCCAGCAGCTTGGGACTAGCGGACTACAATGAGCAGTTCTTC; CDR3 protein: CASSLGLADYNEQFF
D gene: NA; V gene: TRBV12-1; J gene: TRBJ2-5; CDR3 DNA: TGTGCCAGCAACCTGACTAGCGGGGAGACGCAAGAGACCCAGTACTTC; CDR3 protein: CASNLTSGETQETQYF
D gene: NA; V gene: TRBV27; J gene: TRBJ2-7; CDR3 DNA: TGTGCCAGCAAGCCCTCCCCGGGTGCCTACGAGCAGTACTTC; CDR3 protein: CASKPSPGAYEQYF
D gene: TRBD1; V gene: TRBV2; J gene: TRBJ1-2; CDR3 DNA: TGTGCCAGCAGCCCACGGACAGGTGGGGTCTATGGCTACACCTTC; CDR3 protein: CASSPRTGGVYGYTF
D gene: NA; V gene: TRBV5-6; J gene: TRBJ1-6; CDR3 DNA: TGTGCCAGCAGGTTTGGAGATTTCGTGAATTCACCCCTCCACTTT; CDR3 protein: CASRFGDFVNSPLHF
D gene: NA; V gene: TRBV6-5; J gene: TRBJ2-1; CDR3 DNA: TGTGCCAGCGGCAGGGGACCCTACAATGAGCAGTTCTTC; CDR3 protein: CASGRGPYNEQFF
D gene: TRBD1; V gene: TRBV5-6; J gene: TRBJ2-7; CDR3 DNA: TGTGCCAGCAGCTTAGGGACAGCCACCTACGAGCAGTACTTC; CDR3 protein: CASSLGTATYEQYF
D gene: NA; V gene: TRBV18; J gene: TRBJ1-1; CDR3 DNA: TGTGCCAGCTCACTAGAGATGATAATGAACACTGAAGCTTTCTTT; CDR3 protein: CASSLEMIMNTEAFF
D gene: NA; V gene: TRBV4-1; J gene: TRBJ2-2; CDR3 DNA: TGCGCCAGCAGCCAAGAGGCGGCAGGGTCTACCGGGGAGCTGTTTTTT; CDR3 protein: CASSQEAAGSTGELFF
D gene: TRBD1; V gene: TRBV7-8; J gene: TRBJ1-1; CDR3 DNA: TGTGCCAGCAGCTCACAGGGGGGCAACACTGAAGCTTTCTTT; CDR3 protein: CASSSQGGNTEAFF
D gene: TRBD1; V gene: TRBV4-2; J gene: TRBJ1-1; CDR3 DNA: TGTGCCAGCAGCCAAGGACAGGGGTACACTGAAGCTTTCTTT; CDR3 protein: CASSQGQGYTEAFF
D gene: NA; V gene: TRBV18; J gene: TRBJ2-5; CDR3 DNA: TGTGCCAGCTCAGCGTACCAAGAGACCCAGTACTTC; CDR3 protein: CASSAYQETQYF
D gene: TRBD1; V gene: TRBV29-1; J gene: TRBJ2-7; CDR3 DNA: TGCAGCGTTGAAAGGACAGGGGCAAACGAGCAGTACTTC; CDR3 protein: CSVERTGANEQYF
D gene: NA; V gene: TRBV6-5; J gene: TRBJ1-4; CDR3 DNA: TGTGCCAGCAGTTGGCGACAGAACGAAAAACTGTTTTTT; CDR3 protein: CASSWRQNEKLFF
D gene: NA; V gene: TRBV5-1; J gene: TRBJ2-1; CDR3 DNA: TGCGCCAGCAGCTTGCGCAGGGGAGTTTACAATGAGCAGTTCTTC; CDR3 protein: CASSLRRGVYNEQFF
D gene: TRBD1; V gene: TRBV5-1; J gene: TRBJ1-3; CDR3 DNA: TGCGCCAGCAGCTTGGGCCCGACAGGGACTGGAAACACCATATATTTT; CDR3 protein: CASSLGPTGTGNTIYF
D gene: NA; V gene: TRBV4-1; J gene: TRBJ2-7; CDR3 DNA: TGCGCCAGCAGCCAAGATGAGGGATCCTACGAGCAGTACTTC; CDR3 protein: CASSQDEGSYEQYF